The rows below give T cell receptor beta chains drawn from one sample of a study of cytomegalovirus exposure and HLA in healthy donors. The data were produced by immunoSEQ multiplex PCR, yet TCRdb's version contains in-frame clones alone and is incomplete. This table has under 200,000 clones, about 68% appearing once. Sequenced: PBMCs. The receptors shown here come from a female donor in good health and CMV-seronegative. Each CDR3 is given with its conserved first and last residue. The D gene is left open where the match is weak. The size field is filled for only some rows; it gives once, few, many or a size class.

TRBJ2-1,.,.,TRBV19,CATTTRGSAEQFF,TGTGCCACAACCACCCGGGGGTCAGCTGAGCAGTTCTTC
TRBJ2-1,.,.,TRBV29-1,CSVLTTGQLKFF,TGCAGCGTATTAACCACCGGACAGTTGAAGTTCTTC
TRBJ2-1,.,.,TRBV7-9,CASSLSSYRVGNEQFF,TGTGCCAGCAGCTTATCGAGCTACAGGGTAGGCAATGAGCAGTTCTTC
TRBJ1-2,.,TRBD1,TRBV11-2,CASSLDRENYGYTF,TGTGCCAGCAGCTTGGACAGGGAGAACTATGGCTACACCTTC
TRBJ2-7,.,TRBD2,TRBV7-2,CASSKEAGASYEQYF,TGTGCCAGCAGCAAAGAAGCGGGAGCCTCCTACGAGCAGTACTTC
TRBJ2-5,few,.,TRBV5-1,CASSLVASDETQYF,TGCGCCAGCAGCTTGGTGGCTAGCGACGAGACCCAGTACTTC
TRBJ2-1,.,.,TRBV4-3,CASSQVVGQLNEQFF,TGCGCCAGCAGCCAAGTGGTAGGACAGCTCAATGAGCAGTTCTTC
TRBJ1-2,once,TRBD1,TRBV2,CASKFQGAVYGYTF,TGTGCCAGCAAATTCCAGGGGGCTGTCTATGGCTACACCTTC
TRBJ2-1,.,TRBD1,TRBV9,CASSAPTRDRANNEQFF,TGTGCCAGCAGCGCCCCCACTAGGGACAGGGCGAACAATGAGCAGTTCTTC
TRBJ2-1,once,TRBD2,TRBV5-1,CASSLERGGSYNEQFF,TGCGCCAGCAGCTTGGAGCGGGGGGGATCCTACAATGAGCAGTTCTTC
TRBJ2-6,few,TRBD1,TRBV19,CASTEGRQGPSGANVLTF,TGTGCCAGCACCGAAGGGCGACAGGGGCCCTCTGGGGCCAACGTCCTGACTTTC
TRBJ2-5,.,TRBD2,TRBV27,CASSLTSGGHRETQYF,TGTGCCAGCAGTTTAACTAGCGGGGGCCACCGGGAGACCCAGTACTTC
TRBJ1-4,few,TRBD1,TRBV10-3,CAISERTGNEKLFF,TGTGCCATCAGTGAGAGGACAGGAAATGAAAAACTGTTTTTT
TRBJ1-2,.,.,TRBV11-2,CASSLANYGYTF,TGTGCCAGCAGCTTAGCGAACTATGGCTACACCTTC
TRBJ1-1,once,.,TRBV7-6,CASSPDRRNTEAFF,TGTGCCAGCAGCCCAGACAGAAGAAACACTGAAGCTTTCTTT
TRBJ2-1,once,TRBD2,TRBV9,CASSSLAGGDHNEQFF,TGTGCCAGCAGCTCGCTAGCGGGGGGGGATCACAATGAGCAGTTCTTC
TRBJ2-3,.,TRBD2,TRBV4-2,CASSQELAGDTQYF,TGTGCCAGCAGCCAAGAGCTAGCGGGAGATACGCAGTATTTT
TRBJ2-7,.,.,TRBV30,CAWSVQNEQYF,TGTGCCTGGAGTGTCCAGAACGAGCAGTACTTC
TRBJ1-1,.,.,TRBV5-1,CASSFQGGNTEAFF,TGCGCCAGCAGCTTTCAAGGCGGGAACACTGAAGCTTTCTTT
TRBJ2-3,.,TRBD2,TRBV4-2,CASSRGPAGGQDTQYF,TGTGCCAGCAGCCGAGGGCCAGCGGGGGGGCAAGATACGCAGTATTTT
TRBJ1-1,.,.,TRBV7-9,CASSLIQGGSEAFF,TGTGCCAGCAGCTTGATCCAGGGTGGGTCTGAAGCTTTCTTT
TRBJ1-1,.,.,TRBV14,CASSQGLWSTEAFF,TGTGCCAGCAGCCAAGGCTTGTGGAGCACTGAAGCTTTCTTT
TRBJ2-4,.,TRBD1,TRBV13,CASSLADRERVNSQYF,TGTGCCAGCAGCTTAGCGGACAGGGAGAGGGTAAACAGTCAGTACTTC
TRBJ1-1,.,.,TRBV7-2,CASSLSSGNAEAFF,TGTGCCAGCAGCTTATCATCGGGGAACGCTGAAGCTTTCTTT
TRBJ2-4,.,.,TRBV5-6,CASSDASGENIQYF,TGTGCCAGCAGCGACGCCTCGGGGGAAAACATTCAGTACTTC
TRBJ2-2,.,TRBD1,TRBV13,CASSRSTGARSGELFF,TGTGCCAGCAGCAGATCGACAGGGGCGAGATCCGGGGAGCTGTTTTTT
TRBJ2-1,once,TRBD1,TRBV6-5,CASSSRTGGTYNEQFF,TGTGCCAGCAGTTCACGGACAGGGGGGACCTACAATGAGCAGTTCTTC
TRBJ1-5,.,TRBD1,TRBV6-6,CASSSGQGGQPQHF,TGTGCCAGCAGCTCGGGACAGGGAGGACAGCCCCAGCATTTT
TRBJ2-7,.,.,TRBV15,CATSGEKQDYEQYF,TGTGCCACCAGCGGGGAAAAACAGGACTACGAGCAGTACTTC
TRBJ1-2,.,TRBD1,TRBV29-1,CSVEEWTGVSSGYTF,TGCAGCGTTGAAGAATGGACAGGGGTCTCGAGCGGCTACACCTTC
TRBJ1-1,.,TRBD1,TRBV9,CASSVGDRNTEAFF,TGTGCCAGCAGCGTAGGGGACAGGAACACTGAAGCTTTCTTT
TRBJ2-4,.,TRBD2,TRBV4-3,CASSQDLGLAVSKNIQYF,TGCGCCAGCAGCCAAGATTTGGGACTAGCGGTTTCCAAAAACATTCAGTACTTC
TRBJ1-4,.,TRBD1,TRBV6-5,CASSYLGQGNEKLFF,TGTGCCAGCAGTTACTTGGGACAGGGGAATGAAAAACTGTTTTTT
TRBJ2-7,once,.,TRBV4-1,CASSQATDYSRAYEQYF,TGCGCCAGCAGCCAGGCTACCGATTATAGCAGGGCCTACGAGCAGTACTTC
TRBJ1-3,once,.,TRBV11-2,CASSPWGGDLGNTIYF,TGTGCCAGCAGCCCTTGGGGGGGGGATCTTGGAAACACCATATATTTT
TRBJ2-5,.,.,TRBV7-9,CASSLDRAETQYF,TGTGCCAGCAGCTTAGACAGGGCGGAGACCCAGTACTTC
TRBJ1-1,.,.,TRBV6-1,CASSEATVNTEAFF,TGTGCCAGCAGTGAAGCTACGGTTAACACTGAAGCTTTCTTT
TRBJ2-5,.,TRBD1,TRBV2,CASRPSGTVRETQYF,TGTGCCAGCAGGCCCTCCGGGACAGTGAGGGAGACCCAGTACTTC
TRBJ2-7,.,TRBD1,TRBV2,CASTRTGLSEQYF,TGTGCCAGCACCCGGACAGGGCTGTCCGAGCAGTACTTC
TRBJ1-2,.,.,TRBV11-2,CASSILSGYTF,TGTGCCAGCAGCATACTAAGTGGCTACACCTTC
TRBJ2-2,.,TRBD2,TRBV4-2,CASSALAVGELFF,TGTGCCAGCAGCGCACTAGCGGTGGGGGAGCTGTTTTTT